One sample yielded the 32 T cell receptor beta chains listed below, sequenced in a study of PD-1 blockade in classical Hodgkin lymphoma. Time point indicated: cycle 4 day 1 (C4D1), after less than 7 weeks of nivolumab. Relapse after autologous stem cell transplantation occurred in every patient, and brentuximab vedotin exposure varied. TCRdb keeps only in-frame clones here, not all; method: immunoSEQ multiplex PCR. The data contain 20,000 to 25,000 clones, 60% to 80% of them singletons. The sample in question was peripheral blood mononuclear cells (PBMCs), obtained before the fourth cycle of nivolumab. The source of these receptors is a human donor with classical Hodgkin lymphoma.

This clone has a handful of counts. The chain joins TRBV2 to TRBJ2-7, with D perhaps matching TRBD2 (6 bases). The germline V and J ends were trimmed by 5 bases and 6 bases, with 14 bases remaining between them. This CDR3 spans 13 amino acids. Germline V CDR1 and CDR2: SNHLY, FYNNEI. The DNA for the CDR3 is TGTGCCAGCAGTTTCTTGCGGGACGGCGAGCAGTACTTC. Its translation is CASSFLRDGEQYF.

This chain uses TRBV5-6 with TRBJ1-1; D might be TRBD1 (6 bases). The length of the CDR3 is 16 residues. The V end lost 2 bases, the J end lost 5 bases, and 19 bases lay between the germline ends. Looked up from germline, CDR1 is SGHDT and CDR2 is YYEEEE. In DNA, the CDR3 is TGTGCCAGCAGCTTTAGTGGCAGGGGCCGCTGGACTGAAGCTTTCTTT. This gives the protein CASSFSGRGRWTEAFF.

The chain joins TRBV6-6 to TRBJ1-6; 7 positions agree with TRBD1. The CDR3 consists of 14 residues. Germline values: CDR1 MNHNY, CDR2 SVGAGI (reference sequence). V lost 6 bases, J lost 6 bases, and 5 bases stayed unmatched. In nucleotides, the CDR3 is TGTGCCAGCAGAATCGGACAGGTTAATTCACCCCTCCACTTT. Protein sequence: CASRIGQVNSPLHF.

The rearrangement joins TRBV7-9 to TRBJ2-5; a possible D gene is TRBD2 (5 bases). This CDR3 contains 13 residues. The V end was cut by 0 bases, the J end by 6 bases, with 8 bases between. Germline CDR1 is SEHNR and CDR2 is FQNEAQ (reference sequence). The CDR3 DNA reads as TGTGCCAGCAGCTTAGCGAGGGTGAAGACCCAGTACTTC. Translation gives CASSLARVKTQYF. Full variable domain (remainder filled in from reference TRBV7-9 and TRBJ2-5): DTGVSQNPRHKITKRGQNVTFRCDPISEHNRLYWYRQTLGQGPEFLTYFQNEAQLEKSRLLSDRFSAERPKGSFSTLEIQRTEQGDSAMYLCASSLARVKTQYFGPGTRLLVL.

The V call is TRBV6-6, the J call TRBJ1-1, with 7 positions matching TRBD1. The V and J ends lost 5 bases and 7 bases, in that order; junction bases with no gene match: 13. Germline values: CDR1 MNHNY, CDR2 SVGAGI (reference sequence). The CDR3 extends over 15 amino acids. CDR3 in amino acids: CASSGLTGVPSEAFF. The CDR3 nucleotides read TGTGCCAGCAGTGGTCTAACAGGGGTTCCAAGTGAAGCTTTCTTT.

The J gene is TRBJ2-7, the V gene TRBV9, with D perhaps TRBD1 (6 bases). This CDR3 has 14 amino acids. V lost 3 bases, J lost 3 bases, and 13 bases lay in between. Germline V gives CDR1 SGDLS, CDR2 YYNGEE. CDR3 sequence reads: CASSATGTSYEQYF. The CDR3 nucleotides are TGTGCCAGCAGCGCAACAGGGACAAGCTACGAGCAGTACTTC.

The CDR3 sequence: CASSPRGGNNEKLFF. The DNA for the CDR3 is TGTGCCAGCAGCCCGAGGGGGGGTAATAATGAAAAACTGTTTTTT. The chain employs TRBV9 and TRBJ1-4; TRBD1 is a possible D gene (6 bases). Trimming removed 4 bases at V and 4 bases at J, with 14 bases between. The germline gives CDR1 SGDLS, CDR2 YYNGEE. The CDR3 loop spans 15 amino acids. The variable domain in full, completed from reference TRBV9 and TRBJ1-4, reads DSGVTQTPKHLITATGQRVTLRCSPRSGDLSVYWYQQSLDQGLQFLIQYYNGEERAKGNILERFSAQQFPDLHSELNLSSLELGDSALYFCASSPRGGNNEKLFFGSGTQLSVL.

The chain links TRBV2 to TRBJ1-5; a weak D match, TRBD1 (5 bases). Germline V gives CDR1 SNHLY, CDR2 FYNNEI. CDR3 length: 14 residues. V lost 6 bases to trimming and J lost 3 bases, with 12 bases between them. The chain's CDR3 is CASRGGQINQPQHF. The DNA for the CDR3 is TGTGCCAGCAGGGGAGGACAAATCAATCAGCCCCAGCATTTT.

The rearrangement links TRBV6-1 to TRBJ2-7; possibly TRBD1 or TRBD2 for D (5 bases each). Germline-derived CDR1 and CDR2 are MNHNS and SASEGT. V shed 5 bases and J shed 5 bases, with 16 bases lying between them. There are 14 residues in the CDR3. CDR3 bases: TGTGCCAGCAGTATGGGACGGGCGACGGACGAGCAGTACTTC. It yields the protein CASSMGRATDEQYF.

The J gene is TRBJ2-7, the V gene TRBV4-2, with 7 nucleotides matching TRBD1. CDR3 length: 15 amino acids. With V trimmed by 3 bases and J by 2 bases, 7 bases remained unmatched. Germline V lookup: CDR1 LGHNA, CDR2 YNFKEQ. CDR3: CASSHGQDRPYEQYF. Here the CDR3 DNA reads TGTGCCAGCAGCCACGGACAGGACCGTCCCTACGAGCAGTACTTC.

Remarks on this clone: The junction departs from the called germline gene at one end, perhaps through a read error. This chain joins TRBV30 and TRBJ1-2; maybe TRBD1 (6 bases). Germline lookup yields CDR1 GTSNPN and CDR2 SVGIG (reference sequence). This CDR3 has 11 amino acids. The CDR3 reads CAWVVAGTRYF. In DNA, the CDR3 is TGTGCCTGGGTGGTGGCAGGGACAAGGTACTTC.

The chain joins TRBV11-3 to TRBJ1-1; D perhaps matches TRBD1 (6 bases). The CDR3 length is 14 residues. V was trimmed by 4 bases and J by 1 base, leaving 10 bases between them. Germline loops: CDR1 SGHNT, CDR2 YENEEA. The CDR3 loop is CASSYDRWNTEAFF. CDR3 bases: TGTGCCAGCAGCTACGACAGGTGGAACACTGAAGCTTTCTTT. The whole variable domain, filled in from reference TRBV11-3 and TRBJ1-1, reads EAGVVQSPRYKIIEKKQPVAFWCNPISGHNTLYWYLQNLGQGPELLIRYENEEAVDDSQLPKDRFSAERLKGVDSTLKIQPAELGDSAVYLCASSYDRWNTEAFFGQGTRLTVV.

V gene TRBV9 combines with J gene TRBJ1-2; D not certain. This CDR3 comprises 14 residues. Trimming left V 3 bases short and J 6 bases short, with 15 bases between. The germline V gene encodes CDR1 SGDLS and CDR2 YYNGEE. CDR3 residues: CASSASGTTHGYTF. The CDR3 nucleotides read TGTGCCAGCAGCGCCTCCGGCACCACCCATGGCTACACCTTC. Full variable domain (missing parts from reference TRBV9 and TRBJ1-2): DSGVTQTPKHLITATGQRVTLRCSPRSGDLSVYWYQQSLDQGLQFLIQYYNGEERAKGNILERFSAQQFPDLHSELNLSSLELGDSALYFCASSASGTTHGYTFGSGTRLTVV.

The CDR3 spells CASSEVDRLAAQFF. CDR3 DNA sequence: TGTGCCAGCAGTGAAGTAGACAGGTTGGCAGCGCAGTTCTTC. V usage is TRBV6-1 and J usage is TRBJ2-1, with D perhaps matching TRBD1 (6 bases). V lost 1 base and J 12 bases, leaving 16 bases between the germline ends. The V gene's germline CDR1 is MNHNS and CDR2 SASEGT. There are 14 residues in the CDR3.

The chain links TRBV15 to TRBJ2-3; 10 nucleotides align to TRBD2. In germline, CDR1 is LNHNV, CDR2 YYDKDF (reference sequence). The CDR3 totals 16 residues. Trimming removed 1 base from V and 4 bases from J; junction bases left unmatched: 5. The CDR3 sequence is CATSRGGLAGADTQYF. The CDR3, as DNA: TGTGCCACCAGCAGAGGCGGGCTAGCGGGAGCAGATACGCAGTATTTT.

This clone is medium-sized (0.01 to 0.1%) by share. The DNA of the CDR3 is TGTGCCAGTAGTAGGAACCTGCAAGAGACCCAGTACTTC. Its translation: CASSRNLQETQYF. The V call is TRBV19, the J call TRBJ2-5; D is uncertain. Germline CDR1 reads LNHDA; CDR2 reads SQIVND (reference sequence). The CDR3 runs to 13 residues. Trimming pared 4 bases from V and 2 bases from J, leaving 8 bases between.

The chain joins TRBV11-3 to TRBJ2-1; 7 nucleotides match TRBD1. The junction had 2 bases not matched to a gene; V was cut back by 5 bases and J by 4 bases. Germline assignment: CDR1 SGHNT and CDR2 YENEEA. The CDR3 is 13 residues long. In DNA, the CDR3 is TGTGCCAGCAGCCGGGGACAGTACAATGAGCAGTTCTTC. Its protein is CASSRGQYNEQFF.

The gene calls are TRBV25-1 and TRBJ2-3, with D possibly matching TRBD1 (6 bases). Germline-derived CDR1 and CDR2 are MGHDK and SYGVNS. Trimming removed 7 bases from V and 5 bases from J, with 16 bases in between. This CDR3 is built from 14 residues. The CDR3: CASITGMGRDTQYF. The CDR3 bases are TGTGCCAGCATCACAGGGATGGGTAGAGATACGCAGTATTTT.

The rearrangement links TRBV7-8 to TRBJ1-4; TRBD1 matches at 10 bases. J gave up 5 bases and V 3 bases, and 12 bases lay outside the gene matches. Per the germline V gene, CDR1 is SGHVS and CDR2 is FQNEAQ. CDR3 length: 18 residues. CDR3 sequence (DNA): TGTGCCAGCAGCTTCGGTGGGACAGGGGCGCCGGCGAATGAAAAACTGTTTTTT. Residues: CASSFGGTGAPANEKLFF.

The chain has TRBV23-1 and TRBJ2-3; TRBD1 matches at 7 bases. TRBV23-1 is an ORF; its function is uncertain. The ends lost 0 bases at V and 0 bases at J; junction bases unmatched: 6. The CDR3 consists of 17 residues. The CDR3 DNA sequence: TGCGCCAGCAGTCAATCAGGGACAGCGCCTAGCACAGATACGCAGTATTTT. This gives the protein CASSQSGTAPSTDTQYF.

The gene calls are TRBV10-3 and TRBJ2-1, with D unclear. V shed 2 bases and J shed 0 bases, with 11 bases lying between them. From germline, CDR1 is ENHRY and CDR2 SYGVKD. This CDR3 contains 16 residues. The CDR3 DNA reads TGTGCCATCAGTGAGGGGTCTAAATACTCCTACAATGAGCAGTTCTTC. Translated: CAISEGSKYSYNEQFF.

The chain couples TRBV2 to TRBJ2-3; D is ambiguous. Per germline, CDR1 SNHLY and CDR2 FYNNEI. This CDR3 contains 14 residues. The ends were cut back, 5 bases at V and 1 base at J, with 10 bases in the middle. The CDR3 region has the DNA TGTGCCAGCAGTATTACCCAAGGCACAGATACGCAGTATTTT. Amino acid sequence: CASSITQGTDTQYF.

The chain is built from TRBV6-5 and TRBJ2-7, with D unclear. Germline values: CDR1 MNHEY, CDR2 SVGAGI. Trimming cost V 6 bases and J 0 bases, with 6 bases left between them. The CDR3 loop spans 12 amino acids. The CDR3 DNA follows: TGTGCCAGCAGCCAGTACTCCTACGAGCAGTACTTC. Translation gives CASSQYSYEQYF.

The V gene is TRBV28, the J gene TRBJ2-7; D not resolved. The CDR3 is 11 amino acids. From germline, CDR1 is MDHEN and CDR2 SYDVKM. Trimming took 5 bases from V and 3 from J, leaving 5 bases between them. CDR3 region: CASSTHYEQYF. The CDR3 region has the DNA TGTGCCAGCAGTACACACTACGAGCAGTACTTC.

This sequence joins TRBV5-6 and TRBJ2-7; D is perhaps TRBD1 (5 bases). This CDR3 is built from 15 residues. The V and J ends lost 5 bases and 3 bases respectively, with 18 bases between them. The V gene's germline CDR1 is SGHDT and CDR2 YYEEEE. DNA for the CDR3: TGTGCCAGCAGTCCTTCCGACAGTTCGTTCTACGAGCAGTACTTC. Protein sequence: CASSPSDSSFYEQYF.

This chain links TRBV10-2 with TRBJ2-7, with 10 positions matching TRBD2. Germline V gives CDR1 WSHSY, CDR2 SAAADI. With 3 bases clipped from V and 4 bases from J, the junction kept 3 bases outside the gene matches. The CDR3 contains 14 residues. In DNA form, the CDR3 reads TGCGCCAGCAGTGAAAGCGGGGGGGTTTACGAGCAGTACTTC. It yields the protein CASSESGGVYEQYF.

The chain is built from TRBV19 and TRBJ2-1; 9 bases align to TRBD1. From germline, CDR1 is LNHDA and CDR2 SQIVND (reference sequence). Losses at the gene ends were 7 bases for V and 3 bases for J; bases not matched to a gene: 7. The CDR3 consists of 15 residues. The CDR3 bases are TGTGCCAGTAAGCCGTACAGGGGGCTCTACAATGAGCAGTTCTTC. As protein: CASKPYRGLYNEQFF.

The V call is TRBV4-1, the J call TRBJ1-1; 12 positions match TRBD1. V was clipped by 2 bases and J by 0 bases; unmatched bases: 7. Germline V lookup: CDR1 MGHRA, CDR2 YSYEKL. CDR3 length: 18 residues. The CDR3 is CASSQTPGQGAMNTEAFF. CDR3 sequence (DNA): TGCGCCAGCAGCCAAACCCCGGGACAGGGGGCGATGAACACTGAAGCTTTCTTT.

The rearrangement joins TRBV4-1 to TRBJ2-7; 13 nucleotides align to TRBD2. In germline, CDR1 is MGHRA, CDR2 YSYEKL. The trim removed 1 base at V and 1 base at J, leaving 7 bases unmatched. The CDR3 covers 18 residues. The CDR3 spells CASSQVSGLAGASYEQYF. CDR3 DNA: TGCGCCAGCAGCCAAGTTTCCGGACTAGCGGGAGCTTCCTACGAGCAGTACTTC.

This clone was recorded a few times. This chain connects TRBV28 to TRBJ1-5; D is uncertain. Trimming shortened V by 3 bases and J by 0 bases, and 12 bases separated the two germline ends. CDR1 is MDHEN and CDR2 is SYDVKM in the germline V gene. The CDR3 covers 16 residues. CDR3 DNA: TGTGCCAGCAGTTTCGGCAGCATAATTAGCAATCAGCCCCAGCATTTT. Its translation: CASSFGSIISNQPQHF.

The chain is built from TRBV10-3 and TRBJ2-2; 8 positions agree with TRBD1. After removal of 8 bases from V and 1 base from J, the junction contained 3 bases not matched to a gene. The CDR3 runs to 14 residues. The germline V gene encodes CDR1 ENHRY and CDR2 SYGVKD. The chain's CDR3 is CAISGTGNTGELFF. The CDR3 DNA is TGTGCCATCTCCGGGACAGGGAACACCGGGGAGCTGTTTTTT.

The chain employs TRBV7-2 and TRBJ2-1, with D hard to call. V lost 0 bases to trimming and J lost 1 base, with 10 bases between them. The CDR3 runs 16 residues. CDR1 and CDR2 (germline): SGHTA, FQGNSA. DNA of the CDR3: TGTGCCAGCAGCTTAGCTCCTACCAGGTCCTACAATGAGCAGTTCTTC. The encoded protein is CASSLAPTRSYNEQFF.